The rows below give T cell receptor beta chains drawn from one sample of a study of coeliac disease. Generated by immunoSEQ multiplex PCR, the TCRdb table keeps only in-frame clones and is missing some. Of approximately 4,400 clones in the sample, almost 65% were seen once. Sequenced material: lymphocytes from the gut lamina propria. The source is a woman younger than 45 without celiac disease. Each CDR3 is given with its conserved first and last residue. D genes are given only for firm matches. The size field is filled for only some rows; it gives once, few, many or a size class.

J gene	D gene	clone size	V gene	CDR3 length	CDR3 protein	CDR3 DNA
TRBJ2-3	TRBD2	few	TRBV19	13	CASRLAGADTQYF	TGTGCCAGCCGACTAGCGGGTGCAGATACGCAGTATTTT
TRBJ1-1	.	.	TRBV6-5	15	CASSYSGVSNTEAFF	TGTGCCAGCAGTTACTCAGGGGTCAGCAACACTGAAGCTTTCTTT
TRBJ2-3	TRBD2	.	TRBV10-3	19	CAISESFPSGSTSTDTQYF	TGTGCCATCAGTGAGTCTTTCCCTAGCGGGAGCACTAGCACAGATACGCAGTATTTT
TRBJ2-1	TRBD1	.	TRBV4-1	14	CASSRGQGYNEQFF	TGCGCCAGCAGCCGCGGACAGGGATACAATGAGCAGTTCTTC
TRBJ2-3	.	.	TRBV5-1	12	CASRENADTQYF	TGCGCCAGCAGAGAGAACGCAGATACGCAGTATTTT
TRBJ2-7	TRBD2	.	TRBV5-1	15	CASSPGGGSSYEQYF	TGCGCCAGCAGCCCGGGAGGCGGGAGCTCCTACGAGCAGTACTTC
TRBJ1-1	.	.	TRBV28	16	CASSVLVRTVNTEAFF	TGTGCCAGCAGCGTTCTTGTTAGGACTGTGAACACTGAAGCTTTCTTT
TRBJ1-2	.	.	TRBV28	12	CATLTGSYGYTF	TGTGCCACCTTGACAGGCAGCTATGGCTACACCTTC
TRBJ2-1	.	few	TRBV10-3	14	CAGGVGGSYNEQFF	TGTGCAGGGGGGGTAGGGGGCTCCTACAATGAGCAGTTCTTC
TRBJ1-3	.	.	TRBV9	13	CASSVEGGNTIYF	TGTGCCAGCAGCGTAGAGGGGGGAAACACCATATATTTT
TRBJ2-7	.	.	TRBV27	14	CASRTTQGSYEQYF	TGTGCCAGCAGAACCACACAGGGTTCCTACGAGCAGTACTTC
TRBJ1-5	.	.	TRBV4-2	16	CASSQDRDRPNQPQHF	TGTGCCAGCAGCCAAGATCGAGACAGACCCAATCAGCCCCAGCATTTT
TRBJ2-2	.	.	TRBV7-2	15	CASSARQVNTGELFF	TGTGCCAGCAGCGCGAGACAGGTGAACACCGGGGAGCTGTTTTTT
TRBJ1-4	.	once	TRBV5-4	15	CASSSGQGRNEKLFF	TGTGCCAGCAGCTCAGGGCAGGGGAGAAACGAAAAACTGTTTTTT
TRBJ1-4	TRBD1	.	TRBV9	15	CASSVLGQESEKLFF	TGTGCCAGCAGCGTATTGGGACAGGAATCCGAAAAACTGTTTTTT
TRBJ1-6	TRBD1	few	TRBV5-6	17	CASSLGQGTLRNSPLHF	TGTGCCAGCAGCTTGGGACAGGGTACTCTCCGTAATTCACCCCTCCACTTT
TRBJ2-3	TRBD2	medium-sized	TRBV19	16	CASSILLAGNTDTQYF	TGTGCCAGTAGTATTCTTCTAGCGGGAAACACAGATACGCAGTATTTT
TRBJ2-3	.	few	TRBV2	11	CASRYTDTQYF	TGTGCCAGCAGATACACAGATACGCAGTATTTT
TRBJ1-4	.	few	TRBV6-6	14	CASSTRAGREKLFF	TGTGCCAGCAGTACTAGAGCGGGCCGTGAAAAACTGTTTTTT
TRBJ2-1	.	few	TRBV11-3	15	CASSLGDSSYNEQFF	TGTGCCAGCAGCTTGGGCGACAGCTCCTACAATGAGCAGTTCTTC
TRBJ2-5	.	.	TRBV5-1	18	CASSLGTPRWSGEETQYF	TGCGCCAGCAGCTTGGGGACACCACGGTGGTCGGGGGAAGAGACCCAGTACTTC
TRBJ2-2	TRBD2	.	TRBV7-2	16	CASSQGRGAITGELFF	TGTGCCAGCAGCCAAGGGCGGGGGGCAATCACCGGGGAGCTGTTTTTT
TRBJ1-3	TRBD1	.	TRBV6-4	17	CASSAGQGDCSGNTIYF	TGTGCCAGCAGCGCGGGACAGGGGGATTGCTCTGGAAACACCATATATTTT
TRBJ2-5	TRBD2	once	TRBV2	15	CASSVQRGGGETQYF	TGTGCCAGCAGTGTTCAGCGGGGGGGTGGGGAGACCCAGTACTTC
TRBJ1-2	.	.	TRBV19	14	CASIPPGRNYGYTF	TGTGCCAGTATCCCCCCCGGGAGGAACTATGGCTACACCTTC
TRBJ2-3	.	.	TRBV15	14	CATSPQGSRGTQYF	TGTGCCACCAGCCCTCAAGGTTCTAGGGGTACGCAGTATTTT
TRBJ2-7	.	.	TRBV6-1	15	CAISDAGKVSYEQYF	TGTGCCATCAGTGACGCAGGGAAAGTAAGCTACGAGCAGTACTTC
TRBJ2-7	.	.	TRBV7-9	18	CASSLGGRRDTVAYEQYF	TGTGCCAGCAGCTTAGGAGGGAGACGGGACACCGTAGCCTACGAGCAGTACTTC
TRBJ2-1	.	.	TRBV5-4	14	CASAPAGTYNEQFF	TGTGCCAGCGCGCCGGCGGGGACCTACAATGAGCAGTTCTTC
TRBJ2-3	TRBD2	.	TRBV9	15	CASSPGLAGTDTQYF	TGTGCCAGCAGCCCGGGCCTAGCGGGCACAGATACGCAGTATTTT
TRBJ2-3	TRBD2	medium-sized	TRBV28	16	CASSSWGSGGADTQYF	TGTGCCAGCAGTTCCTGGGGTAGCGGGGGAGCAGATACGCAGTATTTT
TRBJ2-5	.	.	TRBV2	12	CASSFQQETQYF	TGTGCCAGCAGTTTTCAGCAAGAGACCCAGTACTTC
TRBJ2-2	.	.	TRBV5-3	18	CARSRLIDQRGCTGELFF	TGTGCCAGAAGCCGCCTTATTGACCAGCGCGGATGCACCGGGGAGCTGTTTTTT
TRBJ2-7	.	few	TRBV28	13	CAGAGTPSYEQYF	TGTGCCGGCGCCGGGACACCCTCCTACGAGCAGTACTTC
TRBJ2-2	.	.	TRBV2	15	CASRVDRLNTGELFF	TGTGCCAGCAGGGTAGACAGGCTGAACACCGGGGAGCTGTTTTTT
TRBJ2-5	.	.	TRBV9	14	CASSVGPDQETQYF	TGTGCCAGCAGCGTGGGCCCCGACCAAGAGACCCAGTACTTC
TRBJ1-2	TRBD1	few	TRBV30	15	CAWSGDRGLNYGYTF	TGTGCCTGGAGTGGCGACAGGGGGCTCAACTATGGCTACACCTTC
TRBJ1-5	.	few	TRBV19	15	CASSIRGQNNQPQHF	TGTGCCAGTAGTATTCGAGGACAGAACAATCAGCCCCAGCATTTT
TRBJ2-1	.	.	TRBV9	14	CASSVGVSGNEQFF	TGTGCCAGCAGCGTAGGCGTATCAGGCAATGAGCAGTTCTTC
TRBJ2-1	.	.	TRBV27	16	CASSLFLTSSYNEQFF	TGTGCCAGCAGTTTATTCCTAACTAGTTCCTACAATGAGCAGTTCTTC
TRBJ2-2	.	.	TRBV11-1	15	CASSLAGGQTGELFF	TGTGCCAGCAGCTTAGCGGGGGGGCAGACCGGGGAGCTGTTTTTT
TRBJ1-6	.	medium-sized	TRBV6-6	13	CASTTKGDSPLHF	TGTGCCAGCACTACTAAGGGGGATTCACCCCTCCACTTT
TRBJ2-3	TRBD2	.	TRBV18	13	CASSPGGADTQYF	TGTGCCAGCTCACCGGGGGGGGCAGATACGCAGTATTTT
TRBJ2-1	TRBD2	.	TRBV9	14	CASSGSSTSGEQFF	TGTGCCAGCAGCGGATCATCGACTAGCGGGGAGCAGTTCTTC